This TCR beta chain was identified in a study of CXCR3-negative and CXCR3-positive naive CD8 T cells. Libraries of TRB cDNA were made by 5' RACE and carried UMIs. TCRdb reprocessed the 5' RACE reads and stores each CDR3 protein as one record, lacking DNA. The table lists some 41,000 distinct CDR3 sequences. Sequencing was done on a sample of memory CD8+ T cells from blood. The sequence came from a human donor in good health. Some clones in this sample may be carry-over from other donors' samples.

The CDR3: CSARGQGLTDLSGNTIYF. V is TRBV20-1 and J is TRBJ1-3; the TRBD1 assignment by TCRdb is unverifiable without DNA. This CDR3 comprises 18 residues. Per the germline V gene, CDR1 is DFQATT and CDR2 is SNEGSKA (reference sequence).